This TCR beta chain was profiled in a study of T-cell reconstitution after alpha-beta-depleted transplantation in children. Unique molecular identifiers were used in preparing the TCRbeta library. One entry per CDR3 protein results from TCRdb running MiXCR on the PCR reads. The sample carries roughly 240,000 distinct CDR3 sequences, roughly 8% recorded once. The CDR3 consists of 15 residues. CDR1 and CDR2 (germline): SNHLY, FYNNEI. Trimming shortened V by 4 bases and J by 0 bases, and 10 bases separated the two germline ends. This clonotype was counted many times. The rearrangement links TRBV2 to TRBJ2-1; D uncertain. The material was PBMCs, mostly from graft donor cells, obtained 180 days after TCRalphabeta/CD19-depleted stem cell transplant. The receptor was isolated from a male patient under 18 who had a stem cell transplant for acute lymphoblastic leukemia, so the T cells may come from the graft donor. DNA for the CDR3: TGTGCCAGCAGTGTTCGGGCGAACTCCTACAATGAGCAGTTCTTC. Encoded protein: CASSVRANSYNEQFF. The full variable domain, completed using reference TRBV2 and TRBJ2-1, is EPEVTQTPSHQVTQMGQEVILRCVPISNHLYFYWYRQILGQKVEFLVSFYNNEISEKSEIFDDQFSVERPDGSNFTLKIRSTKLEDSAMYFCASSVRANSYNEQFFGPGTRLTVL.